These 14 T cell receptor beta chains share one sample of origin, sequenced in a study of T cell responses to AZD1222 COVID-19 vaccine. Assay used: immunoSEQ multiplex PCR; TCRdb lists only in-frame clones, some missing. The sample includes around 99,000 clones, more than 70% seen only once; the top ten take about 4.5%. This specimen was peripheral blood, taken 28 days after the second AZD1222 dose. These receptors all come from an adult who received the AZD1222 COVID-19 vaccine.

To note about this clone: Other DNA sequences of this sample code for an identical CDR3. The V call is TRBV9, the J call TRBJ2-2; D remains ambiguous. Germline V gene lookup returns CDR1 SGDLS and CDR2 YYNGEE. V dropped 2 bases and J dropped 1 base, with 3 bases sitting between them. This CDR3 is 13 amino acids long. The CDR3 here is CASSVGNTGELFF. The CDR3 region has the DNA TGTGCCAGCAGCGTTGGGAACACCGGGGAGCTGTTTTTT.

Here the CDR3 DNA reads TGTGCCAGCAGCCTTTACGGACGGTCCGGGAACACTGAAGCTTTCTTT. Translation: CASSLYGRSGNTEAFF. The chain links TRBV3-1 (or the pseudogene TRBV3-2) to TRBJ1-1; D uncertain. The CDR3 has 16 amino acids. CDR1 is LGHDT and CDR2 is YNNKEL in the germline V gene (reference sequence). Trimming shortened V by 4 bases and J by 1 base, and 16 bases separated the two germline ends.

This chain links TRBV6-1 with TRBJ1-2; D ambiguous. V was clipped by 2 bases and J by 6 bases, with 10 bases between them. Germline V CDR1 and CDR2: MNHNS, SASEGT. This CDR3 is built from 13 residues. The CDR3 loop reads CASSELGRHGYTF. CDR3 DNA: TGTGCCAGCAGTGAATTGGGAAGACATGGCTACACCTTC.

Concerning this clone: Sequence at one end of the junction differs from germline and may be a read error. This sequence joins TRBV6-5 and TRBJ1-1; 10 positions match TRBD1. The V gene's germline CDR1 is MNHEY and CDR2 SVGAGI. The CDR3 is 14 residues long. Here the CDR3 reads CASSPGQGNAEAFF. The CDR3 DNA reads as TGTGCCAGCAGTCCGGGACAGGGGAACGCTGAAGCTTTCTTT.

The V gene is TRBV5-4, the J gene TRBJ1-2; no clear D gene. Trimming shortened V by 4 bases and J by 4 bases, and 17 bases separated the two germline ends. CDR3 length: 15 amino acids. The germline gives CDR1 SGHNT, CDR2 YYREEE (reference sequence). CDR3 DNA sequence: TGTGCCAGCAGCCGGCCGACGGAGTCATTCTATGGCTACACCTTC. It encodes CASSRPTESFYGYTF.

This rearrangement joins TRBV12-3 or TRBV12-4 to TRBJ2-2; tentatively, D is TRBD2 (6 bases). V shed 2 bases and J shed 7 bases, with 8 bases lying between them. The CDR3 is 13 residues long. CDR3 nucleotides: TGTGCCAGCAGTTTATTGGGGGGCGGGGAGCTGTTTTTT. Translated: CASSLLGGGELFF.

This clone was observed a few times. This chain connects TRBV10-3 to TRBJ2-1, with D possibly TRBD2 on 6 matching bases. V gave up 3 bases and J gave up 1 base, with 13 bases separating them. Germline assignment: CDR1 ENHRY and CDR2 SYGVKD. This CDR3 contains 16 residues. DNA of the CDR3: TGTGCCATCAGTGAATTGGGGGGAGGATCCTACAATGAGCAGTTCTTC. As protein: CAISELGGGSYNEQFF.

V gene TRBV30 combines with J gene TRBJ1-5, with 9 bases fitting TRBD1. Germline values: CDR1 GTSNPN, CDR2 SVGIG (reference sequence). With 3 bases clipped from V and 6 bases from J, the junction kept 3 bases outside the gene matches. This CDR3 spans 13 amino acids. The CDR3 loop reads CAWRGQGFQPQHF. The CDR3 bases are TGTGCCTGGAGAGGACAGGGGTTTCAGCCCCAGCATTTT.

This clone showed up just a few times. The chain carries TRBV6-5 and TRBJ1-4; 7 nucleotides line up with TRBD1. V trimming: 6 bases; J trimming: 5 bases; junction bases outside the gene matches: 9. In germline, CDR1 is MNHEY, CDR2 SVGAGI. This CDR3 comprises 15 residues. In DNA, the CDR3 is TGTGCCAGCAGCCCGTCCGACAGGGTGAATGAAAAACTGTTTTTT. Protein sequence: CASSPSDRVNEKLFF.

A single count supports this clone. The V gene is TRBV3-1 (or the pseudogene TRBV3-2), the J gene TRBJ1-6; 9 bases are a match to TRBD1. Germline values: CDR1 LGHDT, CDR2 YNNKEL (reference sequence). V dropped 1 base and J dropped 7; count of bases not matched to a gene: 5. The CDR3 has 16 amino acids. The chain's CDR3 is CASSQVATGGNSPLHF. The CDR3 nucleotides read TGTGCCAGCAGCCAAGTAGCGACAGGGGGAAATTCACCCCTCCACTTT.

V usage is TRBV9 and J usage is TRBJ2-1; possibly TRBD1 for D (6 bases). The CDR3 extends over 16 amino acids. Germline V gives CDR1 SGDLS, CDR2 YYNGEE. Trimming removed 1 base at V and 12 bases at J, with 23 bases between. This CDR3 reads CASSVIQAPIQGGQFF. The CDR3 nucleotides read TGTGCCAGCAGCGTAATCCAGGCCCCAATCCAAGGGGGGCAGTTCTTC.

V usage is TRBV19 and J usage is TRBJ2-7, with D perhaps matching TRBD2 (6 bases). This CDR3 is 13 amino acids long. Germline CDR1 reads LNHDA; CDR2 reads SQIVND (reference sequence). The germline V and J ends were trimmed by 3 bases and 2 bases, with 8 bases remaining between them. CDR3 amino acids: CASSMRGPYEQYF. The CDR3 nucleotides read TGTGCCAGTAGTATGCGGGGCCCCTACGAGCAGTACTTC.

This rearrangement joins TRBV19 to TRBJ2-5; D unresolved. Germline CDR1 is LNHDA and CDR2 is SQIVND (reference sequence). V was clipped by 2 bases and J by 2 bases, with 6 bases between them. There are 13 residues in the CDR3. The CDR3 loop reads CASSITVQETQYF. The DNA of the CDR3 is TGTGCCAGTAGTATAACGGTTCAAGAGACCCAGTACTTC.

V and J are TRBV29-1 and TRBJ1-1, with 9 bases identical to TRBD1. This CDR3 spans 13 amino acids. Trimming cost V 4 bases and J 3 bases; bases outside gene matches: 3. Germline V gene data show CDR1 as SQVTM and CDR2 as ANQGSEA. CDR3 loop: CSVGGTGYTEAFF. CDR3 coding DNA: TGCAGCGTTGGAGGGACAGGGTACACTGAAGCTTTCTTT.